The 31 T cell receptor beta chains presented below share a single source sample, sequenced in a study of T cells in women clearing cervical HPV infection. Assay used: immunoSEQ multiplex PCR; TCRdb lists only in-frame clones, some missing. Here the sample table reports tens of thousands of clones. Sequencing was done on a sample of blood buffy coat. These receptors were collected from a woman between 18 and 75 years old with a cervical HPV16 infection that either progressed to CIN3+ or cleared (not recorded which).

In regard to this clone: The observed sequence ends 3 residues before the CDR3 terminus, with the missing tail filled in from the germline J gene. This chain joins TRBV5-1 and TRBJ2-7; unclear D gene. CDR3 length equals 13 residues. The V end lost 0 bases, the J end lost 4 bases, and 8 bases lay between the germline ends. Per the germline V gene, CDR1 is SGHRS and CDR2 is YFSETQ. The CDR3 is CASSLGPLYEQYF. The CDR3 DNA, read in part, is TGCGCCAGCAGCTTGGGTCCCTTATACGAG.

As concerns this clone: The read ends 3 residues early relative to the CDR3; the germline J gene fills the gap. The gene calls are TRBV20-1 and TRBJ1-1, with 10 nucleotides matching TRBD1. The CDR3 contains 14 residues. Trimming at V came to 1 base and at J to 3 bases, leaving 2 bases not matched to a gene. The germline gives CDR1 DFQATT, CDR2 SNEGSKA (reference sequence). Incomplete CDR3 DNA: TGCAGTGCTAGAGCCGGGACAGGGGACACTGAA. It codes for CSARAGTGDTE. The whole CDR3 sequence reads CSARAGTGDTEAFF.

Notes on this clone: The read ends 3 residues before the CDR3 terminus; that terminus is restored from the germline J gene. The genes are TRBV7-7 and TRBJ1-1, with D perhaps TRBD1 (5 bases). Germline CDR1 reads SSHAT; CDR2 reads FNYEAQ (reference sequence). The CDR3 is made up of 13 amino acids. V lost 5 bases and J 1 base, leaving 8 bases between the germline ends. CDR3 residues: CASSLDRNTEAFF. The sequenced part of the CDR3 DNA is TGTGCCAGCAGCCTAGACAGGAACACTGAA.

Note on this clone: The read falls 3 residues short of the CDR3 end, and the missing part is taken from the germline J gene. This chain connects TRBV20-1 to TRBJ2-3, with 8 bases lining up with TRBD2. J was trimmed by 3 bases and V by 6 bases; bases with no gene match: 8. The CDR3 sequence is 14 residues long. Germline CDR1 reads DFQATT; CDR2 reads SNEGSKA (reference sequence). The CDR3 bases that were read are TGCAGTGCCCCCGAGGCGGGGGGTACAGATACG. Translating gives CSAPEAGGTDT. The full-length CDR3 reads as CSAPEAGGTDTQYF.

A remark on this clone: Sequencing ends 3 residues short of the CDR3 end; the germline J gene provides the rest. This chain links TRBV5-1 with TRBJ2-2, with TRBD1 matching 9 bases. The CDR3 is made up of 15 amino acids. Germline-derived CDR1 and CDR2 are SGHRS and YFSETQ. Germline trimming cut 8 bases from V and 7 bases from J; bases unmatched to any gene: 12. CDR3 DNA, as far as it was read: TGCGCCAGTAAACCGGGACAGGGCAATGTCGGGGAG. Protein: CASKPGQGNVGE. The full CDR3 sequence reads CASKPGQGNVGELFF.

Notes on this clone: The read comes to an end 3 residues before the CDR3 does, leaving the germline J gene to fill in the end. The chain employs TRBV7-9 and TRBJ1-5, with a tentative D call TRBD1 (6 bases). The CDR3 runs to 14 residues. Trimming shortened V by 1 base and J by 5 bases, and 9 bases separated the two germline ends. Germline V gene lookup returns CDR1 SEHNR and CDR2 FQNEAQ (reference sequence). CDR3 DNA (partial): TGTGCCAGCAGCTTAGGGGCAGGGGATCAGCCC. Residues: CASSLGAGDQP. The full-length CDR3 reads as CASSLGAGDQPQHF. The full variable domain, rest sourced from reference TRBV7-9 and TRBJ1-5, is DTGVSQNPRHKITKRGQNVTFRCDPISEHNRLYWYRQTLGQGPEFLTYFQNEAQLEKSRLLSDRFSAERPKGSFSTLEIQRTEQGDSAMYLCASSLGAGDQPQHFGDGTRLSIL.

Details on this clone: From the germline J gene comes the end of the CDR3, since the read stops 3 residues before it. The chain carries TRBV5-1 and TRBJ2-7, with a possible D match to TRBD2 (6 bases). The CDR3 covers 13 residues. The V end was cut by 4 bases, the J end by 3 bases, with 11 bases between. The germline V gene encodes CDR1 SGHRS and CDR2 YFSETQ. The CDR3 sequence: CASSPDYFYEQYF. The part of the CDR3 DNA that was read is TGCGCCAGCAGCCCGGACTACTTCTACGAG.

Points on this clone: The CDR3 extends 3 residues past the end of the read, so its final part is completed from the germline J gene. V usage is TRBV10-1 and J usage is TRBJ1-2; a weak D match, TRBD1 (6 bases). Trimming shortened V by 8 bases and J by 0 bases, and 10 bases separated the two germline ends. The CDR3 is made up of 13 amino acids. Looked up from germline, CDR1 is WNHNN and CDR2 is SYGVQD (reference sequence). This chain's CDR3 is CASSQGANYGYTF. The DNA read from the CDR3 is TGCGCCAGCTCACAGGGAGCTAACTATGGC.

Note on this clone: The sequence runs out 3 residues before the end of the CDR3; the remainder is reconstructed from the germline J gene. The V gene is TRBV18, the J gene TRBJ2-1; no clear D. The CDR3 contains 14 residues. The germline gives CDR1 KGHSH, CDR2 LQKENI. Trimming pared 1 base from V and 8 bases from J, leaving 12 bases between. The CDR3 DNA, read in part, is TGTGCCAGCTCACCACGTGACACCCAGGATGAG. Encoded protein: CASSPRDTQDE. The full CDR3 is CASSPRDTQDEQFF. The full variable domain, rest sourced from reference TRBV18 and TRBJ2-1, is NAGVMQNPRHLVRRRGQEARLRCSPMKGHSHVYWYRQLPEEGLKFMVYLQKENIIDESGMPKERFSAEFPKEGPSILRIQQVVRGDSAAYFCASSPRDTQDEQFFGPGTRLTVL.

A note on this clone: The read stops 3 residues short of the end of the CDR3; the missing end is completed from the germline J gene. V gene TRBV19 combines with J gene TRBJ1-6; 7 nucleotides match TRBD1. Germline values: CDR1 LNHDA, CDR2 SQIVND (reference sequence). This CDR3 comprises 14 residues. Germline trimming cut 10 bases from V and 7 bases from J; bases unmatched to any gene: 10. The sequenced part of the CDR3 DNA is TGTGCCACCCGAGCACAGGGGCAGAATTCACCC. Amino acid sequence: CATRAQGQNSP. The entire CDR3 is CATRAQGQNSPLHF.

In the case of this clone: From the germline J gene comes the end of the CDR3, since the read stops 3 residues before it. The V and J genes are TRBV29-1 and TRBJ2-2; weak D call: TRBD1 (6 bases). Trimming stripped 4 bases from V and 0 bases from J, with 12 bases between. The CDR3 runs 15 residues. Germline-derived CDR1 and CDR2 are SQVTM and ANQGSEA. The part of the CDR3 DNA that was read is TGCAGCGTTGTGCTGGGGGCATCGAACACCGGGGAG. It encodes CSVVLGASNTGE. The CDR3, in full, reads CSVVLGASNTGELFF.

As for this clone: Read sequence stops 3 residues before the CDR3 end, and the germline J gene provides the missing end. This sequence joins TRBV11-2 and TRBJ2-2, with D perhaps matching TRBD1 or TRBD2 (7 bases each). V dropped 5 bases and J dropped 5 bases, with 15 bases sitting between them. Germline V gene sequence: CDR1 SGHAT, CDR2 FQNNGV. The CDR3 extends over 15 amino acids. CDR3 DNA (partial): TGTGCCAGCAGCGCCCGACAGGGAGGGACCGGGGAG. It translates to CASSARQGGTGE. The CDR3 as a whole reads CASSARQGGTGELFF.

In the case of this clone: The CDR3 goes on 3 residues after the read ends, and that part is filled in from the germline J gene. The J gene is TRBJ2-3, the V gene TRBV6-2 or TRBV6-3, with TRBD2 as a possible D gene (5 bases). Trimming cost V 6 bases and J 0 bases, with 16 bases left between them. The CDR3 has 16 amino acids. Germline lookup yields CDR1 MNHEY and CDR2 SVGEGT. The sequenced part of the CDR3 DNA is TGTGCCAGCAGCTTCACGACTAAGGCTAGCACAGATACG. Protein product: CASSFTTKASTDT. The CDR3 reads in full as CASSFTTKASTDTQYF.

A note on this clone: The read falls 3 residues short of the CDR3 end, and the missing part is taken from the germline J gene. V and J are TRBV24-1 and TRBJ2-5; D perhaps matches TRBD1 (6 bases). This CDR3 has 15 amino acids. The V end was cut by 0 bases, the J end by 2 bases, with 9 bases between. Germline-derived CDR1 and CDR2 are KGHDR and SFDVKD. CDR3 amino acids: CATSDLTGLQETQYF. The DNA read from the CDR3 is TGTGCCACCAGTGATTTGACAGGGCTTCAAGAGACC.

Comments on this clone: The sequenced fragment ends 3 residues before the CDR3 boundary, so the rest is inferred from the germline J gene. The rearrangement joins TRBV19 to TRBJ2-2; D ambiguous. The V end was cut by 7 bases, the J end by 6 bases, with 15 bases between. The germline gives CDR1 LNHDA, CDR2 SQIVND (reference sequence). This CDR3 is built from 14 residues. The DNA read from the CDR3 is TGTGCCAGTACCTATTTTTTATCATCCGGGGAG. This gives the protein CASTYFLSSGE. The CDR3 in full is CASTYFLSSGELFF.

Note on this clone: Sequencing ends 3 residues short of the CDR3 end; the germline J gene provides the rest. The chain joins TRBV11-2 to TRBJ1-1; no reliable D call. CDR3 length: 13 residues. Germline CDR1 and CDR2: SGHAT and FQNNGV. V shed 2 bases and J shed 2 bases, with 6 bases lying between them. The sequenced CDR3 bases are TGTGCCAGCAGCTTACAGTTTAACACTGAA. This encodes CASSLQFNTE. The CDR3 as a whole reads CASSLQFNTEAFF.

About this clone itself: The DNA ends 3 residues before the CDR3 does, and the rest of the CDR3 is filled in from the germline J gene. V is TRBV7-6 and J is TRBJ2-5, with D possibly matching TRBD2 (7 bases). V lost 7 bases, J lost 7 bases, and 25 bases lay in between. CDR1 and CDR2 (germline): SGHVS, FNYEAQ. The CDR3 sequence is 16 residues long. Partial CDR3 DNA: TGTGCCAGCACCCTCGCGGGTGACGGGGAGGGGGTGACC. It translates to CASTLAGDGEGVT. The CDR3 in full is CASTLAGDGEGVTQYF.

On this clone: The read halts 3 residues ahead of the CDR3 end, with the missing end drawn from the germline J gene. J is TRBJ1-2 and V is TRBV30; 7 positions agree with TRBD1. CDR1 is GTSNPN and CDR2 is SVGIG in the germline V gene (reference sequence). V dropped 2 bases and J dropped 5; count of bases not matched to a gene: 5. The CDR3 runs to 13 residues. CDR3: CAWSQTGKYGYTF. CDR3 DNA, as far as it was read: TGTGCCTGGAGTCAGACAGGGAAGTATGGC.

With regard to this clone: The read terminates 3 residues before the CDR3 end, so the remaining end is supplied by the germline J gene. The genes are TRBV7-6 and TRBJ1-3, with D maybe TRBD1 (6 bases). The CDR3 totals 18 residues. Germline CDR1 SGHVS, CDR2 FNYEAQ. The ends were cut back, 6 bases at V and 0 bases at J, with 21 bases in the middle. CDR3: CASSYNPQGYGSGNTIYF. The CDR3 bases that were read are TGTGCCAGCAGTTACAATCCACAGGGTTATGGCTCTGGAAACACC.

Concerning this clone: The read is 3 residues too short to cover the CDR3 end, so that end is filled in from the germline J gene. J is TRBJ1-2 and V is TRBV2; TRBD1 matches 7 bases. Trimming cost V 6 bases and J 6 bases; bases outside gene matches: 7. Germline V gene data show CDR1 as SNHLY and CDR2 as FYNNEI. The CDR3 runs to 13 residues. The CDR3 region is CASRLGQNNGYTF. The sequenced CDR3 bases are TGTGCCAGCAGGCTGGGACAGAATAATGGC.

With respect to this clone: The CDR3 goes on 3 residues after the read ends, and that part is filled in from the germline J gene. The V call is TRBV4-2, the J call TRBJ1-5; possible D gene TRBD1, 6 bases. V shed 3 bases and J shed 3 bases, with 18 bases lying between them. CDR3 size: 17 residues. CDR1 is LGHNA, CDR2 YNFKEQ, per germline. The CDR3 here is CASSHLRQALFNQPQHF. The covered CDR3 bases are TGTGCCAGCAGCCACCTGCGACAGGCCCTTTTCAATCAGCCC.

As regards this clone: The read halts 3 residues ahead of the CDR3 end, with the missing end drawn from the germline J gene. This rearrangement joins TRBV5-1 to TRBJ2-7, with TRBD1 matching 9 bases. The J segment lost 6 bases and the V segment lost 0 bases, leaving 1 base of the junction unmatched. This CDR3 is 13 amino acids long. CDR1 is SGHRS, CDR2 YFSETQ, per germline. The CDR3 region is CASSLGGQGEQYF. The part of the CDR3 DNA that was read is TGCGCCAGCAGCTTGGGGGGACAGGGCGAG.

With regard to this clone: The missing CDR3 end, 3 residues past where the read stops, is filled in from the germline J gene. The chain is built from TRBV6-4 and TRBJ2-1; TRBD2 is a possible D gene (7 bases). Trimming took 3 bases from V and 3 from J, leaving 15 bases between them. The CDR3 loop spans 16 amino acids. Looked up from germline, CDR1 is MRHNA and CDR2 is SNTAGT. This chain's CDR3 is CASSEGGGAGYNEQFF. The part of the CDR3 DNA that was read is TGTGCCAGCAGTGAGGGAGGGGGGGCCGGCTACAATGAG.

Turning to this clone: Read sequence stops 3 residues before the CDR3 end, and the germline J gene provides the missing end. This chain uses TRBV6-2 or TRBV6-3 with TRBJ2-5; D possibly corresponds to TRBD2 (6 bases). This CDR3 comprises 15 residues. CDR1 and CDR2 from the germline V gene are MNHEY and SVGEGT. Trimming pared 5 bases from V and 5 bases from J, leaving 18 bases between. CDR3 sequence: CASSRDWGELETQYF. The CDR3 DNA, read in part, is TGTGCCAGCAGTCGCGACTGGGGGGAGCTGGAGACC.

As for this clone: From the germline J gene comes the end of the CDR3, since the read stops 3 residues before it. The gene calls are TRBV10-3 and TRBJ2-5; 8 positions match TRBD2. Germline assignment: CDR1 ENHRY and CDR2 SYGVKD. There are 14 residues in the CDR3. V was clipped by 6 bases and J by 2 bases; unmatched bases: 5. The CDR3 protein is CAISPRGGQETQYF. The CDR3 DNA, read in part, is TGTGCCATCAGCCCCCGGGGGGGTCAAGAGACC.

As to this clone: The read terminates 3 residues before the CDR3 end, so the remaining end is supplied by the germline J gene. This chain joins TRBV20-1 and TRBJ2-5; possibly TRBD1 for D (5 bases). This CDR3 has 15 amino acids. V was pared by 6 bases and J by 1 base, with 18 bases between. Per the germline V gene, CDR1 is DFQATT and CDR2 is SNEGSKA (reference sequence). The CDR3 DNA, read in part, is TGCAGTGCCCGACCCCCCCAGGGCCTCCAAGAGACC. Amino acids: CSARPPQGLQET. The whole CDR3 is CSARPPQGLQETQYF.

On this clone: From the germline J gene comes the end of the CDR3, since the read stops 3 residues before it. The chain combines TRBV20-1 with TRBJ2-3, with TRBD2 matching 14 bases. The CDR3 has 16 amino acids. The V gene's germline CDR1 is DFQATT and CDR2 SNEGSKA (reference sequence). V shed 4 bases, J shed 2 bases, and the junction held 5 bases outside the gene matches. CDR3: CSAIGLAGGSTDTQYF. Partial CDR3 DNA: TGCAGTGCTATCGGACTAGCGGGGGGTTCCACAGATACG.

About this clone itself: The read ends 3 residues early relative to the CDR3; the germline J gene fills the gap. The V and J genes are TRBV10-2 and TRBJ1-5; D gene uncertain. Trimming took off 0 bases at V and 4 bases at J, with 13 bases between the two ends. This CDR3 spans 16 amino acids. The germline gives CDR1 WSHSY, CDR2 SAAADI. This CDR3 reads CASSESRAAINQPQHF. CDR3 DNA (partial): TGCGCCAGCAGTGAGTCCCGAGCCGCAATAAATCAGCCC.

Of note for this clone: The CDR3 end falls 3 residues outside the read, so it is completed with the germline J gene. The rearrangement links TRBV5-1 to TRBJ2-2, with TRBD2 identical over 10 bases. Germline V gene data show CDR1 as SGHRS and CDR2 as YFSETQ. The CDR3 is made up of 16 amino acids. Trimming took 3 bases from V and 5 from J; bases not matched to a gene: 7. The CDR3 sequence: CASSWSGGAATGELFF. The sequenced CDR3 bases are TGCGCCAGCAGCTGGAGCGGGGGGGCCGCGACCGGGGAG.

A word on this clone: The missing CDR3 end, 3 residues past where the read stops, is filled in from the germline J gene. The chain combines TRBV10-1 with TRBJ2-7; 7 bases map to TRBD1. Per the germline V gene, CDR1 is WNHNN and CDR2 is SYGVQD (reference sequence). The V gene end was trimmed by 6 bases and the J gene end by 4 bases; junction bases not matched to a gene: 9. The CDR3 has 14 residues. The CDR3 region is CASSTDRAPYEQYF. CDR3 bases read: TGCGCCAGCAGCACCGACAGGGCTCCGTACGAG.

A note on this clone: The read gets to within 3 residues of the CDR3 end, and the germline J gene fills in the rest. The chain has TRBV2 and TRBJ1-5; 9 nucleotides match TRBD1. CDR1 is SNHLY and CDR2 is FYNNEI in the germline V gene. J was trimmed by 5 bases and V by 5 bases; bases with no gene match: 4. The CDR3 sequence is 14 residues long. The CDR3 sequence: CASSKDRGDQPQHF. The part of the CDR3 DNA that was read is TGTGCCAGCAGTAAAGACAGGGGGGATCAGCCC.